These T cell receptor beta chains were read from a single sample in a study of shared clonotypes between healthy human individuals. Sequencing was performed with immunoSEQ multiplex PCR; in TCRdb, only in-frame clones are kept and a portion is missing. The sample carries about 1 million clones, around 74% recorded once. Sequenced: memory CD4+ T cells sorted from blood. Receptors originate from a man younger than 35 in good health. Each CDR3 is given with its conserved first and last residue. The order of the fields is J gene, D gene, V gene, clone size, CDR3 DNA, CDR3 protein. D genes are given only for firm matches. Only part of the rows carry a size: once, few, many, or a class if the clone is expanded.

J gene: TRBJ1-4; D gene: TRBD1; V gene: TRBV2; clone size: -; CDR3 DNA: TGTGCCAGCAGTCGACAGGGGCCGTATAATGAAAAACTGTTTTTT; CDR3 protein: CASSRQGPYNEKLFF
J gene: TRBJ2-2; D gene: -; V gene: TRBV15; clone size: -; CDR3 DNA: TGTGCCACCAGCTCGGTAAACCACAAAGCCGGGGAGCTGTTTTTT; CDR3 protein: CATSSVNHKAGELFF
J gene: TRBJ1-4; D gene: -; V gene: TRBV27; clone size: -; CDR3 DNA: TGTGCCAGCAGTTTCGGGGGGATAAATGAAAAACTGTTTTTT; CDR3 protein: CASSFGGINEKLFF
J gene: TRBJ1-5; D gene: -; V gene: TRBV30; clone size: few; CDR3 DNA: TGTGCCTGGAGACACGGGGATCAGCCCCAGCATTTT; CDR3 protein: CAWRHGDQPQHF
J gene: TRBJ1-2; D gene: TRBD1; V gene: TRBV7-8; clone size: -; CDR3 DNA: TGTGCCAGCAGCTTAGAGTGGCCGGGACAGGGGCGGGATGGCTACACCTTC; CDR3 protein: CASSLEWPGQGRDGYTF
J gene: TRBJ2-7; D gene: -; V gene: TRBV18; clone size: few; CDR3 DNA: TGTGCCAGCTCACAGACAGCGGGTGAGCAGTACTTC; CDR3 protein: CASSQTAGEQYF
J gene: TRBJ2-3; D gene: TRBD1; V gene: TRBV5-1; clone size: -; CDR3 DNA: TGCGCCAGCAGCTTGTGGGACAGGGGGGCAGATACGCAGTATTTT; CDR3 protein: CASSLWDRGADTQYF
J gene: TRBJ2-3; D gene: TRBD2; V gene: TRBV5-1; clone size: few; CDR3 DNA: TGCGCCAGCAGCACTGGACTAGCGGTATTCACAGATACGCAGTATTTT; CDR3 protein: CASSTGLAVFTDTQYF
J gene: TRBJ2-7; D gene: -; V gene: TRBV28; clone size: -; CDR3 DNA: TGTGCCAGCTGCTCCTGGACAACCTACCCGATTTCCTACGAGCAGTACTTC; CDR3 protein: CASCSWTTYPISYEQYF
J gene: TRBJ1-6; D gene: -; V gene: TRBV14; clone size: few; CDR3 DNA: TGTGCCAGCAGCCAAGCCCCTTTCTCACCCCTCCACTTT; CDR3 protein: CASSQAPFSPLHF
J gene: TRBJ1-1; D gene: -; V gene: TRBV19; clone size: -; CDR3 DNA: TGTGCCAGTAGTATAGGCGGCGGACAGACTGAAGCTTTCTTT; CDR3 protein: CASSIGGGQTEAFF
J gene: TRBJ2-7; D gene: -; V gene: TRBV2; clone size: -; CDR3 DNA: TGTGCCAGCAGTGTTGGTATCTACGAGCAGTACTTC; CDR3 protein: CASSVGIYEQYF
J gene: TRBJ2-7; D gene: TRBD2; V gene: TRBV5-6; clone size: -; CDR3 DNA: TGTGCCAGCAGCTTGGTAGGCGGGAGCCAGACCTACGAGCAGTACTTC; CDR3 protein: CASSLVGGSQTYEQYF
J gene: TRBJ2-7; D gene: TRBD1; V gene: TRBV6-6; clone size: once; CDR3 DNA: TGTGCCAGCAGTCAGACAGGGGACTACGAGCAGTACTTC; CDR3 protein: CASSQTGDYEQYF
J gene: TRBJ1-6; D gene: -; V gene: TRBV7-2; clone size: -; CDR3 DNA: TGTGCCAGCAGCTTGGGGGGGCCTTCACCCCTCCACTTT; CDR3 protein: CASSLGGPSPLHF
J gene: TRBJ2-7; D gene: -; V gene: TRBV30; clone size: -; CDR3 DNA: TGTGCCTGGACCCCGGCAGGGAACGCCTACGAGCAGTACTTC; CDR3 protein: CAWTPAGNAYEQYF
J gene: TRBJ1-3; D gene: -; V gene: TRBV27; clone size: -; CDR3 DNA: TGTGCCAGCAGTTTAGAGGGTCGCCCTGGAAACACCATATATTTT; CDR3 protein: CASSLEGRPGNTIYF
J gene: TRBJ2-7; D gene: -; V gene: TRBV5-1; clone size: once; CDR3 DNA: TGCGCCAGCAGCTTGGTCACAGGGACCTACGAGCAGTACTTC; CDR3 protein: CASSLVTGTYEQYF
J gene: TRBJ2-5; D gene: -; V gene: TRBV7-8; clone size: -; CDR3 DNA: TGTGCCAGCAGCGCGGGACAGAAGGAGACCCAGTACTTC; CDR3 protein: CASSAGQKETQYF
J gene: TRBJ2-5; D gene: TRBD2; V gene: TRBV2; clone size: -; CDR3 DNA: TGTGCCAGCAGTGATGGCCTAGCGGGAAAAGAGACCCAGTACTTC; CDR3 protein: CASSDGLAGKETQYF
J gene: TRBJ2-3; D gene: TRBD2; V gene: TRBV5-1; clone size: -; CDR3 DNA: TGCGCCAGCAGCATTAGCGGGGAGAGCACAGATACGCAGTATTTT; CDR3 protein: CASSISGESTDTQYF
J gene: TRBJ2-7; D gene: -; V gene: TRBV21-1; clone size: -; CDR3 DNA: TGTGCCAGCAGCGCTAAGGAGAGGACTATGGACGAGCAGTACTTC; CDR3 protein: CASSAKERTMDEQYF
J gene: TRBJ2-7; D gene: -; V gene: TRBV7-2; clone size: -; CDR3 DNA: TGTGCCAGCAGCATACACTTCGGGGAATACTACGAGCAGTACTTC; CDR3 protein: CASSIHFGEYYEQYF
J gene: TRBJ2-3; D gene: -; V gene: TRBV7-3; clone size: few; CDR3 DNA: TGTGCCAGCAGCGCCCAGGAGGCGGATACGCAGTATTTT; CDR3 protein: CASSAQEADTQYF
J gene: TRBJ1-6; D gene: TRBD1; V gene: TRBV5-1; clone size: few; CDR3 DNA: TGCGCCAGCAGCACGGACAGGGGTACACCCCTCCACTTT; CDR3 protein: CASSTDRGTPLHF